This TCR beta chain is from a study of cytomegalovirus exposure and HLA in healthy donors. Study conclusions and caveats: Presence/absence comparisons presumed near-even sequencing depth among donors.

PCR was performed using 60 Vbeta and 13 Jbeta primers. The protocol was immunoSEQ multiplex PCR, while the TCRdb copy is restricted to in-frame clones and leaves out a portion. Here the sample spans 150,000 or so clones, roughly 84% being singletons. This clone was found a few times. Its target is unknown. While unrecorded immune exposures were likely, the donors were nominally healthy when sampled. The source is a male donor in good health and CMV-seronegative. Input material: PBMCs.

CDR3 residues: CASSLIESNSPLHF. The DNA for the CDR3 is TGTGCCAGCAGTTTGATCGAGAGCAATTCACCCCTCCACTTT. The rearrangement uses TRBV27 and TRBJ1-6; D is uncertain. Germline CDR1 MNHEY, CDR2 SMNVEV (reference sequence). Trimming took 3 bases from V and 7 from J, leaving 10 bases between them. The CDR3 is 14 residues long.